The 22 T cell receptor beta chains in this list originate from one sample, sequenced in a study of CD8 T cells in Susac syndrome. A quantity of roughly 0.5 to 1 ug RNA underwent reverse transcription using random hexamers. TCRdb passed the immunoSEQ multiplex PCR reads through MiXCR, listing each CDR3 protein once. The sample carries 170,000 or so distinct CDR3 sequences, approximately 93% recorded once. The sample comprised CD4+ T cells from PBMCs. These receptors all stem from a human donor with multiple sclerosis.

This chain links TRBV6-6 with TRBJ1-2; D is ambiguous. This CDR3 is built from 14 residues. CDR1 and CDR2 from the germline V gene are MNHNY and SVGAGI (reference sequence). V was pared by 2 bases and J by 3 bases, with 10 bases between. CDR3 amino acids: CASSYGGVDYGYTF. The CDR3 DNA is TGTGCCAGCAGTTACGGTGGCGTGGACTATGGCTACACCTTC.

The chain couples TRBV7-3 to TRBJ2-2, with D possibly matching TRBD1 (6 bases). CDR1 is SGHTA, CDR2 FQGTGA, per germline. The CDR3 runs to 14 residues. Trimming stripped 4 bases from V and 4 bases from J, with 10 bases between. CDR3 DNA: TGTGCCAGCAGCTCCCGAGGGGGCACCGGGGAGCTGTTTTTT. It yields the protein CASSSRGGTGELFF.

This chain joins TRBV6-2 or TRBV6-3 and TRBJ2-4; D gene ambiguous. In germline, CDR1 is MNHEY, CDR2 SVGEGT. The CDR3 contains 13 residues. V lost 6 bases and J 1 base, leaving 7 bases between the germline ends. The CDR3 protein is CASRALAKNIQYF. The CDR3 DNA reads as TGTGCCAGCAGGGCCCTGGCCAAAAACATTCAGTACTTC.

In nucleotides, the CDR3 is TGTGCCAGTACCACAGGTGGGACAGGGAACTATGGCTACACCTTC. Translation gives CASTTGGTGNYGYTF. The V gene is TRBV19, the J gene TRBJ1-2; TRBD1 agrees at 9 bases. V trimming: 7 bases; J trimming: 2 bases; junction bases outside the gene matches: 8. The CDR3 has 15 amino acids. The germline CDR1 and CDR2 sequences are LNHDA and SQIVND (reference sequence). The variable domain in full, completed from reference TRBV19 and TRBJ1-2, reads DGGITQSPKYLFRKEGQNVTLSCEQNLNHDAMYWYRQDPGQGLRLIYYSQIVNDFQKGDIAEGYSVSREKKESFPLTVTSAQKNPTAFYLCASTTGGTGNYGYTFGSGTRLTVV.

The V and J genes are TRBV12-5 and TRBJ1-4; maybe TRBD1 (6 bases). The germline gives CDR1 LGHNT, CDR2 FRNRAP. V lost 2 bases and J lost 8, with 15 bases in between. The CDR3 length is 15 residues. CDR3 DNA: TGTGCTAGTGGTTTGTGGCCCAACCAGGGGGAAAAACTGTTTTTT. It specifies CASGLWPNQGEKLFF.

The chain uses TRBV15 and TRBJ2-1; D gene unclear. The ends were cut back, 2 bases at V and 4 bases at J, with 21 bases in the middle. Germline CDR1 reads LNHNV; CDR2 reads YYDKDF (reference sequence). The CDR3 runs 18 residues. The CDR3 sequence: CATSRMNLGPLHYNEQFF. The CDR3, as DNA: TGTGCCACCAGCAGAATGAATCTCGGCCCCCTTCATTACAATGAGCAGTTCTTC. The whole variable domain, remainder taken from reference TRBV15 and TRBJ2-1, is DAMVIQNPRYQVTQFGKPVTLSCSQTLNHNVMYWYQQKSSQAPKLLFHYYDKDFNNEADTPDNFQSRRPNTSFCFLDIRSPGLGDTAMYLCATSRMNLGPLHYNEQFFGPGTRLTVL.

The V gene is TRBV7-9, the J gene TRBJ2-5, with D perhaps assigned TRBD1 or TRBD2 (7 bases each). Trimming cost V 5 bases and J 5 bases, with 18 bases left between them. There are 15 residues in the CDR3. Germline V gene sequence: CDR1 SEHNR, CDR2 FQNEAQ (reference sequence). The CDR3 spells CASSPRGGTGETQYF. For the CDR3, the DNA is TGTGCCAGCAGCCCCAGGGGGGGCACAGGGGAGACCCAGTACTTC.

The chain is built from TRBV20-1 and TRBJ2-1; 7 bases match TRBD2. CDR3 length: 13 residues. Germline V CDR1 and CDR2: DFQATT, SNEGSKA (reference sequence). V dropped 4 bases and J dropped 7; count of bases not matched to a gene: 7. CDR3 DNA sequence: TGCAGTGCTACCGCGGGAGTTCTAAATGAGCAGTTCTTC. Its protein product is CSATAGVLNEQFF.

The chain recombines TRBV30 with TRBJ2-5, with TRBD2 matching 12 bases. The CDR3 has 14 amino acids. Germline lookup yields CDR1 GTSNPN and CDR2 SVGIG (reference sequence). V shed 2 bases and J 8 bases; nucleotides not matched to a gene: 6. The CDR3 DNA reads TGTGCCTGGAGTAGGCTAGCGGGAGGGCAAACCCAGTACTTC. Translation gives CAWSRLAGGQTQYF.

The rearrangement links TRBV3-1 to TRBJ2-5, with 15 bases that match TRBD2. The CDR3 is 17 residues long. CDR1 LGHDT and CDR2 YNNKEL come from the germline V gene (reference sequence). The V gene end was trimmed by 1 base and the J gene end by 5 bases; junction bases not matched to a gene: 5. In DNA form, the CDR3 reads TGTGCCAGCAGCCAAGGCCGCGGGACTAGCGGGGGGGAGACCCAGTACTTC. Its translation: CASSQGRGTSGGETQYF.

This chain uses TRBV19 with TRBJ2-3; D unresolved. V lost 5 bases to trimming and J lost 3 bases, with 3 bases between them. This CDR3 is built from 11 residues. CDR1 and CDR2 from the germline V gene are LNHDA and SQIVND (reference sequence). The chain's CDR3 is CASSATDTQYF. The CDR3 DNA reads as TGTGCCAGTAGTGCAACAGATACGCAGTATTTT.

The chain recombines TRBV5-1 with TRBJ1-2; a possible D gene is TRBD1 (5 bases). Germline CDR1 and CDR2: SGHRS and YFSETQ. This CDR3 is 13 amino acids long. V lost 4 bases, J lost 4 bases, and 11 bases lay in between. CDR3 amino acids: CASSDSLIYGYTF. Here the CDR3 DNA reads TGCGCCAGCAGCGACAGTCTTATCTATGGCTACACCTTC.

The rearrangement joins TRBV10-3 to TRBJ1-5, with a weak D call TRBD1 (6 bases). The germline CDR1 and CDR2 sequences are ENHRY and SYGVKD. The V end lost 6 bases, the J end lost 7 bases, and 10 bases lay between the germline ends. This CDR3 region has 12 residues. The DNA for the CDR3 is TGTGCCATCAGCGTACAGGGACAGCCCCAGCATTTT. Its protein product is CAISVQGQPQHF.

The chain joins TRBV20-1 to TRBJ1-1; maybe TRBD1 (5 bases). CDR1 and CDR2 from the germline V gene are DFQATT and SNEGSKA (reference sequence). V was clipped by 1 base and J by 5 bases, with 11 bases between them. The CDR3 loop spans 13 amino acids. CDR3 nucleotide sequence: TGCAGTGCTAGAGCTCAGGGTAGGACTGAAGCTTTCTTT. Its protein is CSARAQGRTEAFF.

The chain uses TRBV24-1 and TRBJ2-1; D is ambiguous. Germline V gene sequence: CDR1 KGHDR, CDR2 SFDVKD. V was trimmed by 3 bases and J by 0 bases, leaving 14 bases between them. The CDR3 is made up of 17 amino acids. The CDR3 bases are TGTGCCACCAGTGATCAACCCAAGTTATCCTCCTACAATGAGCAGTTCTTC. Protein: CATSDQPKLSSYNEQFF.

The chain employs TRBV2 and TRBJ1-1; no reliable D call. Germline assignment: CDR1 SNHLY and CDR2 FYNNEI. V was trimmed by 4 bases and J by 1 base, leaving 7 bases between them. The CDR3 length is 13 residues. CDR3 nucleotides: TGTGCCAGCAGTGGGGCAGGGAACACTGAAGCTTTCTTT. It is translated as CASSGAGNTEAFF.

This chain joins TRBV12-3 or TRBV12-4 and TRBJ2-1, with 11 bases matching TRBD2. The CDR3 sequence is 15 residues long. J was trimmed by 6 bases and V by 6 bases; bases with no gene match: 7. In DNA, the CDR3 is TGTGCCAGCAGATATACTAGCGGGGGAAGCAATGAGCAGTTCTTC. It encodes CASRYTSGGSNEQFF.

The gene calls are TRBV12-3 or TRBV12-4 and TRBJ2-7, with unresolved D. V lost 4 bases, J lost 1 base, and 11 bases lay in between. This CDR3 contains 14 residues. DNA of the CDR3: TGTGCCAGCAGTTCCGGACGGAAATCCTACGAGCAGTACTTC. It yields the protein CASSSGRKSYEQYF.

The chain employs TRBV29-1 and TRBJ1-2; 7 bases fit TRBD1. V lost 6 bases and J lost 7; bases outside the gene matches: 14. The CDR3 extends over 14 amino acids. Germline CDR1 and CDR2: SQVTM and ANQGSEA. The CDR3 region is CSVFPGGRGIGYTF. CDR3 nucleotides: TGCAGCGTCTTCCCCGGTGGCAGGGGGATTGGCTACACCTTC.

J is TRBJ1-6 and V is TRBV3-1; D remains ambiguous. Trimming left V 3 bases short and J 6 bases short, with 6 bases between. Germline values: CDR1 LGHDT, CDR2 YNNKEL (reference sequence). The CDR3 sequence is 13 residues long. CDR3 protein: CASSQDLNSPLHF. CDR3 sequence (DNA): TGTGCCAGCAGCCAGGATCTTAATTCACCCCTCCACTTT.

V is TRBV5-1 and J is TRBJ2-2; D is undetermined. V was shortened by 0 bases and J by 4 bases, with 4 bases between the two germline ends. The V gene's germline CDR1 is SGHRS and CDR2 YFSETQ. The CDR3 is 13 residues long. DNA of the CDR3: TGCGCCAGCAGCTTGGTTCCCACCGGGGAGCTGTTTTTT. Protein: CASSLVPTGELFF.

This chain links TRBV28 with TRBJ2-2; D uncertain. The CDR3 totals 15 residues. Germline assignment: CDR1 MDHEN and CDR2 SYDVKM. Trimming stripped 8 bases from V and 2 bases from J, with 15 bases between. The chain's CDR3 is CASVMGGGNTGELFF. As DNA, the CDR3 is TGTGCCAGCGTGATGGGTGGCGGCAACACCGGGGAGCTGTTTTTT.